This TCR beta chain was observed in a study of T cell responses to AZD1222 COVID-19 vaccine. The CDR3 has 13 residues. Trimming took off 7 bases at V and 2 bases at J, with 12 bases between the two ends. Germline V CDR1 and CDR2: SGDLS, YYNGEE. Sequenced by immunoSEQ multiplex PCR; TCRdb stores in-frame clones only, minus some. Found here are roughly 56,000 clones, roughly 88% of them singletons; the top ten hold over 12%. The source of this sequence is an adult in good health. The sample in question was peripheral blood, obtained on day 0 of AZD1222 vaccination. This rearrangement joins TRBV9 to TRBJ2-5, with no clear D. The CDR3 DNA is TGTGCCAGCCGAGAAGCAAAGCAAGAGACCCAGTACTTC. It encodes CASREAKQETQYF.